These T cell receptor beta chains were read from a single sample in a study of T cell repertoires in ileal Crohn's disease. This table comes from immunoSEQ multiplex PCR, and its TCRdb copy is limited to in-frame clones, with some not included. The sample includes 7,300 or so clones, over 60% of them seen just once. The sample comprised ileal tissue. Source of these receptors: an adult with Crohn's disease. Each CDR3 is given without its conserved first and last residue. D genes are given only for firm matches. A row's size may be missing; if present it is once, few, many or a size class.

J,size,D,V,CDR3
TRBJ2-1,few,TRBD1,TRBV19,ASSLGQWYNEQF
TRBJ2-2,.,TRBD2,TRBV4-3,ASSREREVYGELF
TRBJ2-1,.,TRBD1,TRBV9,ASTRGTGSHEQF
TRBJ2-1,few,TRBD1,TRBV5-5,ASSLARTGGTYNEQF
TRBJ2-3,.,.,TRBV5-1,ASSLGGTDTQY
TRBJ1-2,.,.,TRBV14,ASSHDSAYGYT
TRBJ2-5,.,TRBD1,TRBV9,ASSVRDRVVGETQY
TRBJ2-6,.,.,TRBV6-6,ASSYLGASGANVLT
TRBJ1-5,.,.,TRBV19,ATAVIGSNQPQH
TRBJ1-1,.,TRBD1,TRBV18,ASSQDRKNTEAF
TRBJ2-7,.,TRBD2,TRBV27,ASSLRQGGSYEQY
TRBJ1-2,.,TRBD1,TRBV27,ASKRTGVNYGYT
TRBJ1-5,.,.,TRBV2,ASSQDSYQPQH
TRBJ2-5,.,.,TRBV27,ASSSREETQY
TRBJ1-2,.,.,TRBV29-1,SVREYGYA
TRBJ2-1,.,TRBD2,TRBV27,ASRFDSSGREGYNEQF
.,once,TRBD2,TRBV5-1,ASGGEGSYEQY
TRBJ2-1,.,.,TRBV9,ASSPLGTFSYNEQF
TRBJ2-1,once,.,TRBV4-1,ASSQDQGNYNEQF
TRBJ2-3,.,TRBD2,TRBV19,ASSAPFGRGDTQY
TRBJ1-4,once,.,TRBV27,ASSYTVPSATNEKLF
TRBJ1-2,.,.,TRBV1,TSSRPGNGGYT
TRBJ1-3,.,.,TRBV5-1,ASSPAVGTGNTIY
TRBJ2-2,.,.,TRBV12-5,ASTGFVGELF
TRBJ1-6,.,TRBD1,TRBV5-4,ASSRDRVGSPLH
TRBJ1-1,.,.,TRBV2,ASSQGRTEAF
TRBJ2-7,.,TRBD1,TRBV5-6,ASSLVKRQGMHEQY
TRBJ2-7,few,.,TRBV4-3,ASSQERYGRRVYEQY
TRBJ1-1,.,.,TRBV9,ASSVGAGTEAF
TRBJ1-1,few,.,TRBV21-1,ASSKGWVGSTEAF
TRBJ1-2,.,TRBD1,TRBV5-4,ASSLGAGQVNYGYT
TRBJ1-3,.,.,TRBV4-1,ASSQEGQMSGNTIY
TRBJ2-7,.,.,TRBV9,ASSTEPIPYEQY
TRBJ2-1,few,TRBD2,TRBV6-5,ASSPGTSGRSEQF
.,.,TRBD1,TRBV13,ASRPLGTGGSYEQY
TRBJ2-7,.,.,TRBV6-1,ASSGRDYEQY
TRBJ2-3,.,.,TRBV6-6,ASSPRGSGFTDTQY
TRBJ2-7,few,TRBD1,TRBV27,ASSLPPGTGTEQY
TRBJ1-2,.,.,TRBV6-4,ASSASGTSGYT